The clone carrying this T cell receptor (beta chain) was detected many times. Its cognate antigen is unknown. Time point in this sample: pre-sensitization, week 0. As for treatment: therapeutic diphenylcyclopropenone sensitization with weekly scalp DPC. This sample is drawn from a study of human T cells and chemical hapten exposure. Findings and limits, study-wide: Given that the donors had alopecia, their immune response may differ from that seen in healthy people.

TCRdb re-analysed the RACE reads in MiXCR, keeping a single row per CDR3 protein. The table lists about 380,000 distinct CDR3 sequences, 4.5% to 6% of them singletons, with roughly 2.6% in the top ten. V lost 6 bases and J 1 base, leaving 22 bases between the germline ends. This CDR3 contains 18 residues. Germline lookup yields CDR1 MNHNS and CDR2 SASEGT. This sequence originates from a woman aged 50 to 65 with alopecia areata. Some clones in this sample may be carry-over from other donors' samples. The chain is built from TRBV6-1 and TRBJ2-4; unclear D gene. The starting material was whole blood, obtained in connection with sensitization to the hapten diphenylcyclopropenone (DPC). The CDR3 sequence: CASSRQTRAANAKNIQYF. The CDR3 DNA is TGTGCCAGCAGCCGACAAACCCGGGCCGCGAACGCCAAAAACATTCAGTACTTC.